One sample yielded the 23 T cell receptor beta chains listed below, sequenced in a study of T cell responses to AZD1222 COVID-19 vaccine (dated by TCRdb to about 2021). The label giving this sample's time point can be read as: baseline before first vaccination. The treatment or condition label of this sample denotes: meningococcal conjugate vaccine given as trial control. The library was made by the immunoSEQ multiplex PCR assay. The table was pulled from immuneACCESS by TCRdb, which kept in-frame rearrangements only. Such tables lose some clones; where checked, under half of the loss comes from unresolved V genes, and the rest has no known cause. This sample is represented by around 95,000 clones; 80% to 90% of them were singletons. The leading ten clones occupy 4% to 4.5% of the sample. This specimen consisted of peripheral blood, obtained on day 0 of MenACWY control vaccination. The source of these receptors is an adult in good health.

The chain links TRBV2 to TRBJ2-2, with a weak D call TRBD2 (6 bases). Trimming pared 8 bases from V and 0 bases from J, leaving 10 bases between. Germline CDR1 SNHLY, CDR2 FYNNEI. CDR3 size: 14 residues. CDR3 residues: CASARGSNTGELFF. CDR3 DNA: TGTGCCAGCGCCCGGGGGTCGAACACCGGGGAGCTGTTTTTT.

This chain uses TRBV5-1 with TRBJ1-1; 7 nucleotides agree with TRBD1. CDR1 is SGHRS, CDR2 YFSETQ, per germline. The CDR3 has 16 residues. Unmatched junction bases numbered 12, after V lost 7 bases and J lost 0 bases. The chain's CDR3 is CASGRGTDLLNTEAFF. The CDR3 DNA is TGCGCCAGCGGAAGAGGGACAGACCTTTTGAACACTGAAGCTTTCTTT.

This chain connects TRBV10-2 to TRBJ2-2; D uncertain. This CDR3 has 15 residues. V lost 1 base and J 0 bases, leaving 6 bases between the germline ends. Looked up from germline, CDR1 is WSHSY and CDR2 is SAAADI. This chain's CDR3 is CASSEYTPNTGELFF. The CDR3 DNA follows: TGCGCCAGCAGTGAGTACACTCCGAACACCGGGGAGCTGTTTTTT.

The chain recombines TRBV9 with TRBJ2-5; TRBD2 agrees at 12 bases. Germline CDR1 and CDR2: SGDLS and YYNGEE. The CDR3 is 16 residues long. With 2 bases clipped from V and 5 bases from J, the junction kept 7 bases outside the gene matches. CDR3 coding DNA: TGTGCCAGCAGCGTGAGACTAGCGGGAGTTGGGGAGACCCAGTACTTC. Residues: CASSVRLAGVGETQYF.

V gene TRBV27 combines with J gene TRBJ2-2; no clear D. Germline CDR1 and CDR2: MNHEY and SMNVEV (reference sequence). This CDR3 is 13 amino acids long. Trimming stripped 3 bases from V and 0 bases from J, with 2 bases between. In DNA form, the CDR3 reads TGTGCCAGCAGTTTGGCGAACACCGGGGAGCTGTTTTTT. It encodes CASSLANTGELFF.

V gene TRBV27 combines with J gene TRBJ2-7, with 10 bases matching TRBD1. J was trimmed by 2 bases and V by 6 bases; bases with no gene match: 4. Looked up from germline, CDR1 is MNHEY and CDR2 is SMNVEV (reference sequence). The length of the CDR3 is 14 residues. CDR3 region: CASSIDRGPYEQYF. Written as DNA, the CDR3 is TGTGCCAGCAGCATCGACAGGGGGCCCTACGAGCAGTACTTC.

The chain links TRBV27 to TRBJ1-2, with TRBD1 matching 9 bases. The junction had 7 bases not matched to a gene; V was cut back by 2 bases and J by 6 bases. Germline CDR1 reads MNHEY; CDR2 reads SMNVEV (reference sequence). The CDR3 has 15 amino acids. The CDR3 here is CASSLPIDRGDGYTF. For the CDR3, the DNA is TGTGCCAGCAGTTTACCTATTGACAGGGGGGATGGCTACACCTTC.

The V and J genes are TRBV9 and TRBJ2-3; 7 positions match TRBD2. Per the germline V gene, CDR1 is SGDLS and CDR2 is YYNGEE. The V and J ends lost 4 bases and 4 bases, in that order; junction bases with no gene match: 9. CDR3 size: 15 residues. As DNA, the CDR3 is TGTGCCAGCAGCCGTACAGCGGGACCAGCAGATACGCAGTATTTT. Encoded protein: CASSRTAGPADTQYF.

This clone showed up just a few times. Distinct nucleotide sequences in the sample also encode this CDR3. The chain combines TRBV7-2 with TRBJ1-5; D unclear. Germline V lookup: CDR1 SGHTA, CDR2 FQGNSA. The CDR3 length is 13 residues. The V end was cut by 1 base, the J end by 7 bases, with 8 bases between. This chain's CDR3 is CASSLGEEQPQHF. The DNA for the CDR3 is TGTGCCAGCAGCTTAGGGGAGGAGCAGCCCCAGCATTTT.

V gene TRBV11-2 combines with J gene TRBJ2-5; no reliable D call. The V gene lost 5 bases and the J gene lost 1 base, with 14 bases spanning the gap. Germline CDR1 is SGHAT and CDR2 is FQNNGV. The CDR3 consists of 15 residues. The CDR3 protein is CASSPVTGSQETQYF. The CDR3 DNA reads TGTGCCAGCAGCCCCGTGACTGGATCCCAAGAGACCCAGTACTTC.

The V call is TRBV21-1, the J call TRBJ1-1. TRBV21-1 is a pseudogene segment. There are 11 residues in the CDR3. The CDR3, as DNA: TGTGCCAGCAGCAAAGGTACTGAAGCTTTCTTT. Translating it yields CASSKGTEAFF.

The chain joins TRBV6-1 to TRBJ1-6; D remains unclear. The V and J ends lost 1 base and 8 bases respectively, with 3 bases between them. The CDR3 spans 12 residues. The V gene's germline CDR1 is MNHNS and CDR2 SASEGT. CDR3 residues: CASSEDYSPLHF. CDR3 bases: TGTGCCAGCAGTGAAGACTATTCACCCCTCCACTTT.

The CDR3 coding sequence is TGTGCCTGGTCTAGAACTAGCACAGATACGCAGTATTTT. This gives the protein CAWSRTSTDTQYF. The rearrangement links TRBV30 to TRBJ2-3; D ambiguous. CDR1 and CDR2 from the germline V gene are GTSNPN and SVGIG (reference sequence). The CDR3 runs to 13 residues. The V end was cut by 5 bases, the J end by 0 bases, with 9 bases between.

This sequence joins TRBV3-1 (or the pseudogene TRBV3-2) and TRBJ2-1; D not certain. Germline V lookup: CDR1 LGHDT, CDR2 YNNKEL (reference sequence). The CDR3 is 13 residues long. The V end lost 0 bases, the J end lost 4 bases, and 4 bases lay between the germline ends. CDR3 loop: CASSQDWYNEQFF. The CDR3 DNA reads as TGTGCCAGCAGCCAAGATTGGTACAATGAGCAGTTCTTC.

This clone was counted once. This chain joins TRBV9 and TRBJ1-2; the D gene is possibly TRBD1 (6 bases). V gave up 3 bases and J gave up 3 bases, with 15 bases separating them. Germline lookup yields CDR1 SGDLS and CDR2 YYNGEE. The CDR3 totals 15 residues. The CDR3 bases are TGTGCCAGCAGCGCCTTCGCACAGGGCGACTATGGCTACACCTTC. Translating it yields CASSAFAQGDYGYTF.

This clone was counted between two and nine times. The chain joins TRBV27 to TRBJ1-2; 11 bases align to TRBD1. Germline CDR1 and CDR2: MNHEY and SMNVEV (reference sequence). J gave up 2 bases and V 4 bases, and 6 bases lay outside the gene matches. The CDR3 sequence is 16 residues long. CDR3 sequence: CASSSPRDRGNYGYTF. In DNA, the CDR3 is TGTGCCAGCAGTTCACCCCGGGACAGGGGGAACTATGGCTACACCTTC.

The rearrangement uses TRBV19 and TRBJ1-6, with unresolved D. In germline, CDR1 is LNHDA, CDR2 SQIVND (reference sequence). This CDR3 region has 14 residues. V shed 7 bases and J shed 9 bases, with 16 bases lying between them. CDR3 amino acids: CASTLGRKGSPLHF. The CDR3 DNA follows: TGTGCCAGTACATTAGGCAGGAAAGGTTCACCCCTCCACTTT.

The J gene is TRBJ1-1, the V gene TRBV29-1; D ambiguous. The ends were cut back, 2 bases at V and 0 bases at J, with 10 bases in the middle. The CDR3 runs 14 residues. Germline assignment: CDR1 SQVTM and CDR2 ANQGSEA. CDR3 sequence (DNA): TGCAGCGTTGAAATCAACGGACTGAACACTGAAGCTTTCTTT. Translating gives CSVEINGLNTEAFF.

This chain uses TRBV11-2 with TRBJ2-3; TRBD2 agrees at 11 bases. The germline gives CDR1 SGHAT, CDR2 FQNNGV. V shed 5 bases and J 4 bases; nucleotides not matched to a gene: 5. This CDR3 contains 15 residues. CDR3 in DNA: TGTGCCAGCAGCACCCTAGCGGGAGGACCAGATACGCAGTATTTT. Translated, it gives CASSTLAGGPDTQYF.

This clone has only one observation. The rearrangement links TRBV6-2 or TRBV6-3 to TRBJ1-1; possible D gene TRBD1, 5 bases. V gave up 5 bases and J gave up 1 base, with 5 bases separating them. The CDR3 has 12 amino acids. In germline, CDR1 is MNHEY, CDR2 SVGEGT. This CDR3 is CASSRGNTEAFF. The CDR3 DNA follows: TGTGCCAGCAGTAGGGGGAACACTGAAGCTTTCTTT.

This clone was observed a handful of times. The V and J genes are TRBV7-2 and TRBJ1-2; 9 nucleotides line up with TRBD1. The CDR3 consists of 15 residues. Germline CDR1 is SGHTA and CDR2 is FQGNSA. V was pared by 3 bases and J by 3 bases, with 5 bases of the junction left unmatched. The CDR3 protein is CASSLGTGTHYGYTF. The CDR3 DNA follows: TGTGCCAGCAGCTTGGGGACAGGGACCCACTATGGCTACACCTTC.

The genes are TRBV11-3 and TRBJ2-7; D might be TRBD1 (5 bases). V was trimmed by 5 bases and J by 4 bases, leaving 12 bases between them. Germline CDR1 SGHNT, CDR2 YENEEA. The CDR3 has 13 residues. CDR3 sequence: CASSQGAEYEQYF. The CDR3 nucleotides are TGTGCCAGCAGCCAGGGTGCAGAATACGAGCAGTACTTC.

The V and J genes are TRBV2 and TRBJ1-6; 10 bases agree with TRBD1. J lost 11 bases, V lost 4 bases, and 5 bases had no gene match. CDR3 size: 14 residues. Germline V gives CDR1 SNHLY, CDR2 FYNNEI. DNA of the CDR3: TGTGCCAGCAGTGTAGGGACAGGGGTTCCACCCCTCCACTTT. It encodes CASSVGTGVPPLHF.